A selection of T cell receptor beta chains follows, all from one sample in a study of cytomegalovirus exposure and HLA in healthy donors. Generated by immunoSEQ multiplex PCR, the TCRdb table keeps only in-frame clones and is missing some. Of 200,000 or so clones in the sample, 84% were seen once. Sequenced material: PBMCs. Receptors originate from a woman aged 45-60 years in good health and CMV-seropositive. The CDR3 runs from the conserved cysteine through the conserved F or W. Fields, in order: CDR3 length, J gene, V gene, clone size, D gene, CDR3 protein, CDR3 DNA. D genes are given only for firm matches. For some rows the clone size is stated as once, few or many, or as a class when expanded; others skip it.

>16|TRBJ2-1|TRBV9|NA|NA
CASSRYSGTVYNEQFF
TGTGCCAGCAGTCGCTATAGCGGAACAGTCTACAATGAGCAGTTCTTC
>16|TRBJ1-1|TRBV5-6|NA|NA
CASSLVGVQGNTEAFF
TGTGCCAGCAGCTTGGTAGGCGTACAGGGGAACACTGAAGCTTTCTTT
>14|TRBJ1-4|TRBV4-1|NA|NA
CASSQMGGSKKLFF
TGCGCCAGCAGCCAGATGGGGGGTTCGAAAAAACTGTTTTTT
>15|TRBJ2-1|TRBV19|few|TRBD2
CASSPWERGHNEQFF
TGTGCCAGTAGTCCCTGGGAGCGGGGGCACAATGAGCAGTTCTTC
>16|TRBJ1-2|TRBV4-1|NA|NA
CASSQGEVGGGYGYTF
TGCGCCAGCAGCCAAGGAGAAGTCGGGGGTGGGTATGGCTACACCTTC
>14|TRBJ2-7|TRBV2|NA|NA
CASSEERGTYEQYF
TGTGCCAGCAGTGAAGAAAGGGGGACCTACGAGCAGTACTTC
>15|TRBJ1-3|TRBV6-6|NA|NA
CASSYSGTSGNTIYF
TGTGCCAGCAGTTACTCAGGGACTTCTGGAAACACCATATATTTT
>17|TRBJ1-2|TRBV10-3|NA|TRBD1
CAISDSSGTGGGYGYTF
TGTGCCATCTCCGATTCTTCCGGGACAGGGGGTGGCTATGGCTACACCTTC
>14|TRBJ2-5|TRBV7-9|NA|NA
CASSLAPGGSTQYF
TGTGCCAGCAGCTTAGCACCTGGGGGCTCGACCCAGTACTTC
>16|TRBJ2-2|TRBV9|NA|TRBD1
CASSVVPRGLAGELFF
TGTGCCAGCAGCGTAGTGCCCAGGGGGCTGGCCGGGGAGCTGTTTTTT
>11|TRBJ2-7|TRBV6-1|NA|NA
CASSSPGAQYF
TGTGCCAGCAGTTCCCCAGGGGCACAGTACTTC
>15|TRBJ2-7|TRBV2|once|TRBD2
CASSGTSGGLWEQYF
TGTGCCAGCAGTGGGACGAGCGGGGGCCTTTGGGAGCAGTACTTC
>16|TRBJ2-7|TRBV6-1|NA|TRBD2
CASRENQRGGQREQYF
TGTGCCAGCAGGGAAAACCAACGGGGGGGCCAGCGCGAGCAGTACTTC
>15|TRBJ1-5|TRBV6-6|NA|TRBD1
CASSSSGQGVQPQHF
TGTGCCAGCAGTTCATCCGGACAGGGTGTTCAGCCCCAGCATTTT
>13|TRBJ1-4|TRBV6-5|NA|TRBD1
CASGQGFGEKLFF
TGTGCCAGCGGACAGGGTTTCGGTGAAAAACTGTTTTTT
>16|TRBJ2-2|TRBV9|NA|TRBD2
CASSVVLAGEHRGAVF
TGTGCCAGCAGCGTAGTTCTAGCGGGGGAACACCGGGGAGCTGTTTTT
>13|TRBJ2-5|TRBV10-3|few|NA
CAISETSGETQYF
TGTGCCATCAGTGAAACCTCAGGGGAGACCCAGTACTTC
>14|TRBJ1-2|TRBV2|NA|NA
CASSRQALNYGYTF
TGTGCCAGCAGTCGACAGGCCTTGAACTATGGCTACACCTTC
>15|TRBJ1-2|TRBV11-1|NA|NA
CASSQRLQGEGGYTF
TGTGCCAGCAGCCAAAGACTACAGGGCGAAGGGGGCTACACCTTC
>15|TRBJ2-1|TRBV5-1|NA|NA
CASSGGSESYNEQFF
TGCGCCAGCAGCGGCGGATCAGAGTCCTACAATGAGCAGTTCTTC
>17|TRBJ2-3|TRBV7-9|NA|TRBD2
CASSPRLAGRGTDTQYF
TGTGCCAGCAGCCCGCGACTAGCGGGACGCGGCACAGATACGCAGTATTTT
>13|TRBJ1-5|TRBV7-2|NA|NA
CASSLAGRQPQHF
TGTGCCAGCAGCTTAGCAGGGAGGCAGCCCCAGCATTTT
>14|TRBJ2-2|TRBV9|NA|NA
CASSASFGTGELFF
TGTGCCAGCAGCGCTAGCTTCGGAACCGGGGAGCTGTTTTTT
>16|TRBJ2-5|TRBV11-3|NA|TRBD2
CASSLLAGGGQETQYF
TGTGCCAGCAGCTTATTAGCGGGGGGGGGCCAAGAGACCCAGTACTTC
>12|TRBJ2-4|TRBV29-1|NA|NA
CSVEDGRDIQYF
TGCAGCGTTGAAGATGGTCGGGACATTCAGTACTTC
>15|TRBJ1-1|TRBV5-4|NA|NA
CASSLALSQNTEAFF
TGTGCCAGCAGCTTGGCCCTGAGCCAGAACACTGAAGCTTTCTTT
>15|TRBJ2-3|TRBV5-4|once|NA
CASSLASAGSDTQYF
TGTGCCAGCAGCTTGGCTAGCGCCGGTTCAGATACGCAGTATTTT
>15|TRBJ2-1|TRBV9|NA|NA
CASSVGGSTYNEQFF
TGTGCCAGCAGCGTAGGAGGGAGTACCTACAATGAGCAGTTCTTC
>15|TRBJ2-7|TRBV18|once|NA
CASSPPGGLSYEQYF
TGTGCCAGCTCACCCCCCGGGGGGCTCTCCTACGAGCAGTACTTC
>17|TRBJ1-5|TRBV2|NA|NA
CASSEAHPQVSREPQHF
TGTGCCAGCAGTGAAGCCCATCCCCAGGTTTCGAGGGAGCCCCAGCATTTT
>14|TRBJ1-1|TRBV6-5|NA|NA
CASSPTEMNTEAFF
TGTGCCAGCAGCCCGACAGAAATGAACACTGAAGCTTTCTTT
>14|TRBJ2-7|TRBV2|NA|TRBD1
CASSGDRVSYEQYF
TGTGCCAGCAGCGGGGACAGGGTATCCTACGAGCAGTACTTC
>15|TRBJ2-5|TRBV11-2|NA|TRBD1
CASSYGQGVRETQYF
TGTGCCAGCAGCTACGGACAGGGGGTACGAGAGACCCAGTACTTC
>12|TRBJ2-3|TRBV2|few|NA
CASSRGGNTQYF
TGTGCCAGCAGCCGAGGGGGAAATACGCAGTATTTT
>15|TRBJ2-3|TRBV6-5|NA|TRBD2
CASSYGLAGTDTQYF
TGTGCCAGCAGTTACGGACTAGCGGGGACAGATACGCAGTATTTT
>15|TRBJ1-1|TRBV9|NA|NA
CASSPSGGGSTEAFF
TGTGCCAGCAGCCCCAGCGGGGGCGGCTCGACTGAAGCTTTCTTT
>13|TRBJ1-5|TRBV7-2|NA|NA
CASSHWPGQPQHF
TGTGCCAGCAGCCACTGGCCGGGTCAGCCCCAGCATTTT
>13|TRBJ2-5|TRBV30|NA|NA
CACAQGKEETQYF
TGTGCCTGCGCCCAGGGAAAAGAAGAGACCCAGTACTTC
>14|TRBJ2-3|TRBV5-1|many|NA
CASSLVAGTDTQYF
TGCGCCAGCAGCTTGGTGGCAGGCACAGATACGCAGTATTTT
>12|TRBJ2-1|TRBV5-1|NA|NA
CASSLNSNEQFF
TGCGCCAGCAGCTTGAATAGCAATGAGCAGTTCTTC
>14|TRBJ2-5|TRBV4-1|NA|NA
CASSQVGRVETQYF
TGCGCCAGCAGCCAAGTCGGCAGGGTGGAGACCCAGTACTTC
>14|TRBJ2-7|TRBV6-5|NA|NA
CASRSEDGVYEQYF
TGTGCCAGCAGGTCGGAGGACGGAGTATACGAGCAGTACTTC
>16|TRBJ2-1|TRBV9|NA|TRBD2
CASSLFGTRGKNEQFF
TGTGCCAGCAGCCTGTTTGGGACTAGGGGTAAAAATGAGCAGTTCTTC
>15|TRBJ2-7|TRBV19|NA|TRBD2
CASSTFERGSYEQYF
TGTGCCAGTAGTACCTTCGAGCGGGGGTCCTACGAGCAGTACTTC
>16|TRBJ1-4|TRBV5-4|NA|TRBD1
CASSLSGTGRGKKLFF
TGTGCCAGCAGCCTATCCGGGACAGGGAGGGGGAAAAAACTGTTTTTT
>15|TRBJ1-5|TRBV9|NA|TRBD1
CASSVGQGADQPQHF
TGTGCCAGCAGCGTAGGGCAGGGGGCGGATCAGCCCCAGCATTTT
>15|TRBJ1-3|TRBV28|few|NA
CASRSGGTAGNTIYF
TGTGCCAGCAGATCGGGGGGGACTGCTGGAAACACCATATATTTT
>15|TRBJ2-7|TRBV5-1|NA|NA
CASSLTAGGTYEQYF
TGCGCCAGCAGCTTGACGGCAGGCGGGACCTACGAGCAGTACTTC
>16|TRBJ2-2|TRBV5-4|NA|TRBD1
CASTFQTGQNTGELFF
TGTGCCAGCACCTTCCAGACAGGGCAGAACACCGGGGAGCTGTTTTTT
>16|TRBJ2-1|TRBV10-3|NA|TRBD2
CAIKSAGESSYNEQFF
TGTGCCATCAAAAGCGCGGGGGAGAGCTCCTACAATGAGCAGTTCTTC
>14|TRBJ1-1|TRBV4-1|NA|NA
CASSRWGGQPEAFF
TGCGCCAGCAGCCGCTGGGGGGGGCAACCTGAAGCTTTCTTT
>15|TRBJ2-2|TRBV11-3|once|NA
CASSDRGQNTGELFF
TGTGCCAGCAGCGACCGAGGACAAAACACCGGGGAGCTGTTTTTT
>13|TRBJ1-1|TRBV5-6|NA|NA
CASSPSWAGEAFF
TGTGCCAGCAGCCCAAGTTGGGCCGGTGAAGCTTTCTTT
>16|TRBJ2-1|TRBV11-1|NA|TRBD2
CASSARTGGTDNEQFF
TGTGCCAGCAGCGCACGAACGGGGGGGACCGACAATGAGCAGTTCTTC
>14|TRBJ1-1|TRBV10-3|NA|NA
CAISEWGGDTEAFF
TGTGCCATCAGTGAGTGGGGGGGTGACACTGAAGCTTTCTTT
>14|TRBJ2-7|TRBV7-2|NA|NA
CASSPDSGMREQYF
TGTGCCAGCAGCCCGGACAGTGGAATGCGGGAGCAGTACTTC
>17|TRBJ1-5|TRBV5-1|NA|TRBD1
CASSPGQGALGNQPQHF
TGCGCCAGCAGTCCGGGACAGGGGGCCCTCGGCAATCAGCCCCAGCATTTT
>14|TRBJ1-5|TRBV6-1|NA|TRBD1
CASSRQGGNQPQHF
TGTGCCAGCAGCCGACAGGGGGGCAATCAGCCCCAGCATTTT
>17|TRBJ2-5|TRBV28|NA|TRBD2
CASRGQQKRGGRETQYF
TGTGCCAGCAGGGGCCAACAAAAGCGGGGGGGCCGTGAGACCCAGTACTTC